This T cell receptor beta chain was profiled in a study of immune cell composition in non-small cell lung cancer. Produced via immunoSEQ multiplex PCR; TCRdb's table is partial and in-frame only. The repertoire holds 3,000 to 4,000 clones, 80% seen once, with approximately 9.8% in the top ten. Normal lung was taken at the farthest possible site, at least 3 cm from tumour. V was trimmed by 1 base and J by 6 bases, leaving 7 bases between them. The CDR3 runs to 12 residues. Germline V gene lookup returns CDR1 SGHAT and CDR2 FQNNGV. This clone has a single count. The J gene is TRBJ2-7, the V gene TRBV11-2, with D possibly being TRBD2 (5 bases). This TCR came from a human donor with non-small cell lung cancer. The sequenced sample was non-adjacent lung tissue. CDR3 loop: CASSLAGGEQYF. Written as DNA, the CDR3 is TGTGCCAGCAGCTTAGCAGGAGGCGAGCAGTACTTC.